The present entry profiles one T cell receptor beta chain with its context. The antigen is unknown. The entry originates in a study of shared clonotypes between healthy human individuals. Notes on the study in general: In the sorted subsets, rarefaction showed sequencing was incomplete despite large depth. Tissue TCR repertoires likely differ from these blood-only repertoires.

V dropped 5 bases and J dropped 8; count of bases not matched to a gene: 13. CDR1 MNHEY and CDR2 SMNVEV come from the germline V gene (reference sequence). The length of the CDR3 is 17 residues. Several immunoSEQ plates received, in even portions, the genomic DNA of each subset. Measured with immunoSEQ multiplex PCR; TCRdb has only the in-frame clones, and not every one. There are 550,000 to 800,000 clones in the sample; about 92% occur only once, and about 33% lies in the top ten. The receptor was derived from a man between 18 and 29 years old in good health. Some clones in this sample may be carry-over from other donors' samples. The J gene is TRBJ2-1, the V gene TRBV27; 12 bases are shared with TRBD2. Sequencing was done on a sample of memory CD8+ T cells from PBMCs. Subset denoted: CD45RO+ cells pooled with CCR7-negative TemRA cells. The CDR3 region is CASSPRLAGVFLHEQFF. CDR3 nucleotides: TGTGCCAGCAGTCCTCGACTAGCGGGAGTGTTCTTGCATGAGCAGTTCTTC.